This paragraph reports one T cell receptor (beta chain). It has no known antigen specificity. Qualities for individual bases were not recorded, and no much larger clone is one base off. The CDR3, cysteine through phenylalanine, is 18 amino acids long. The DNA shown is the 54-base CDR3, in frame from base 1. V is reduced by 1 base and J by 2 bases, leaving a spacing of 18 bases between them. CDR1 and CDR2 are read off the germline V gene as SGHDT and YYEEEE. The data were taken from a study of T cell changes during pregnancy in multiple sclerosis (dated 2019 in TCRdb). Some background on the complete study: In women with multiple sclerosis, the researchers looked at how the T cell repertoire shifted as pregnancy progressed.

Receptors were amplified or captured by the immunoSEQ multiplex PCR assay. TCRdb stores this immuneACCESS table with in-frame sequences only. Part of the clones is absent; in the studies checked, under half of the shortfall reflects unresolved V genes, and no reason is known for the rest. The sample records about 40,000 clones, 88% of which are singletons. The top ten clones comprise 1.2% of the sample. The receptor was derived from a female donor with multiple sclerosis, enrolled in a pregnancy study. The specimen was CD4+ T cells from peripheral blood mononuclear cells, collected in the second trimester of pregnancy. The rearrangement joined TRBV5-6 to TRBJ1-4; a weak D assignment points to TRBD1 (5 bases agree). The encoded CDR3 is CASSLSAGRTMTNEKLFF. In nucleotide form, the sequence is TGTGCCAGCAGCTTGAGCGCAGGGCGTACGATGACTAATGAAAAACTGTTTTTT.